The 5 T cell receptor beta chains presented below share a single source sample, sequenced in a study. Adaptor-ligated barcode primers were used to amplify TRBV12-4/TRBJ1-2 clonotypes. TCRdb itself ran the multiplex PCR reads through MiXCR, one entry per CDR3 protein. Among about 1,300 distinct CDR3 sequences listed, roughly 20% were seen once. Sample: naive CD4+ T cells sorted from blood. The subset is: naive CD4+ T cells, CD4+CD45RA+CD25-. The receptors originated from a female donor with breast cancer.

This clonotype was recorded once. One end of the junction fails to match germline, which may point to a read error. V usage is TRBV12-3 or TRBV12-4 and J usage is TRBJ1-2, with D tentatively TRBD1 (6 bases). The CDR3 length is 15 residues. The CDR3 DNA reads TGTGCCAGCAGTTTGACCCAGCAGGGGCGGTATGGCTACATCTTC. It codes for CASSLTQQGRYGYIF.

Sample share makes this clonotype medium-sized. This rearrangement joins TRBV12-3 or TRBV12-4 to TRBJ1-2; unclear D gene. Trimming removed 6 bases at V and 8 bases at J, with 19 bases between. CDR3 length equals 14 residues. CDR3 in DNA: TGTGCCAGCAGCCCCGACGGACCCGGAGGAGGCTACACCTTC. Protein sequence: CASSPDGPGGGYTF.

This clonotype was counted a few times. A much more abundant neighbour one base away suggests this may be a read error. V gene TRBV12-3 or TRBV12-4 combines with J gene TRBJ1-2, with TRBD1 matching 7 bases. The CDR3 contains 13 residues. CDR3 loop: CASTTGVSYGHTF. DNA of the CDR3: TGTGCCAGCACTACAGGGGTGAGCTATGGCCACACCTTC.

This clonotype was detected a few times. The CDR3 sequence is CASSWGPYGYTF. CDR3 bases: TGTGCCAGCAGTTGGGGACCATATGGCTACACCTTC. The chain carries TRBV12-3 or TRBV12-4 and TRBJ1-2, with TRBD1 as a possible D gene (5 bases). V shed 4 bases and J shed 5 bases, with 8 bases lying between them. CDR3 length: 12 residues.

V is TRBV12-3 or TRBV12-4 and J is TRBJ1-2; D is perhaps TRBD1 (5 bases). CDR3 length: 17 residues. The V end was cut by 4 bases, the J end by 3 bases, with 21 bases between. CDR3 nucleotides: TGTGCCAGCAGTTACCCCTCGCGACAGAGAGGGCACTATGGCTACACCTTC. Its translation is CASSYPSRQRGHYGYTF.